This is a list of T cell receptor beta chains from one sample in a study of breast tumors, draining lymph nodes, adjacent tissues. TCRdb processed the multiplex PCR reads anew with MiXCR; each CDR3 protein has one entry. Among fewer than 150,000 distinct CDR3 sequences listed, approximately 21% were seen once. The sample comprised axillary lymph node tissue. Receptors were obtained from a female donor with breast cancer. Some clones in this sample may be carry-over from other donors' samples. The CDR3 runs from the conserved cysteine through the conserved F or W. Each record gives: J gene, clone size, V gene, CDR3 length, D gene, CDR3 DNA, CDR3 protein. The D gene is left open where the match is weak. The listing skips clone size in some rows; elsewhere it reads once, few, many or a size class.

TRBJ1-5 | many | TRBV29-1 | 14 | NA | TGCAGCGTTGTTATAACGGGACATGGTCAGCCCCAGCATTTT | CSVVITGHGQPQHF
TRBJ2-1 | many | TRBV20-1 | 14 | NA | TGCAGTGCTAGGAGTAGGACTACTTACAATGAGCAGTTCTTC | CSARSRTTYNEQFF
TRBJ1-2 | NA | TRBV7-6 | 14 | NA | TGTGCCAGCAGCTCATCGTACACTCGTGGCGGCTACACCTTC | CASSSSYTRGGYTF
TRBJ2-1 | many | TRBV10-1 | 17 | TRBD2 | TGCGCCAGCAGTCATCTACCCGGGACTAGCGGGAACAATGGGCAGTTCTTC | CASSHLPGTSGNNGQFF
TRBJ2-1 | many | TRBV15 | 13 | NA | TGTGCCACCAGCAGACCAGTGGGAAATGAGCAGTTCTTC | CATSRPVGNEQFF
TRBJ1-6 | many | TRBV7-2 | 17 | NA | TGTGCCAGCAGCCGCACGTGGAGGCCGTCTGATAATTCACCCCTCCACTTT | CASSRTWRPSDNSPLHF
TRBJ1-1 | NA | TRBV10-1 | 14 | NA | TGCGCCAGCAGTGAGTCAACAGGGTGGACTGAAGCTTTCTTT | CASSESTGWTEAFF
TRBJ2-7 | many | TRBV28 | 13 | NA | TGTGCCAGCACGTCGGGCAGCTCCTACGAGCAGTACTTC | CASTSGSSYEQYF
TRBJ2-7 | many | TRBV2 | 15 | TRBD2 | TGTGCCAGCAGGGAGTCTAGCGGGAGGGCCTACGAGCAGTACTTC | CASRESSGRAYEQYF
TRBJ1-4 | many | TRBV20-1 | 12 | NA | TGCAGCGGGGGAGGAGGGAATGAAAAACTGTTTTTT | CSGGGGNEKLFF
TRBJ2-3 | many | TRBV11-2 | 15 | NA | TGTGCCAGCAGCTTGTTAGCAGGGGGGTCAGATACGCAGTATTTT | CASSLLAGGSDTQYF